This TCR beta chain came from a study of T cell responses to AZD1222 COVID-19 vaccine. Libraries were prepared by immunoSEQ multiplex PCR; TCRdb keeps only in-frame clonotypes and omits some of them. The table records under 120,000 clones, around 94% of them present only once. The CDR3 runs to 14 residues. CDR1 SEHNR and CDR2 FQNEAQ come from the germline V gene (reference sequence). The ends lost 5 bases at V and 8 bases at J; junction bases unmatched: 11. This clone was counted a single time. This clonotype originated in an adult in good health. Material: peripheral blood, obtained on day 0 of AZD1222 vaccination. The chain recombines TRBV7-9 with TRBJ1-2, with 7 nucleotides matching TRBD1. CDR3 amino acids: CASSLMTGFDGYTF. DNA of the CDR3: TGTGCCAGCAGCCTCATGACAGGGTTCGACGGCTACACCTTC.